The next 17 T cell receptor beta chains were all read from a single sample in a study of T cells in Graves' hyperthyroidism and ophthalmopathy. Template material for amplifying TCR beta CDR3 regions consisted of RNA transcripts. During a first-round RT-PCR of the TCR CDR3, the HTBI primer set was used. Via MiXCR, TCRdb re-called the multiplex PCR reads, giving one row per CDR3 protein. In the table there are about half a million distinct CDR3 sequences, less than 25% of which are singletons. Sequencing was performed on blood. These receptors were taken from a man aged 18 to 30 with Graves' hyperthyroidism.

This clonotype was counted at least ten times. The chain links TRBV28 to TRBJ2-7; D is perhaps TRBD2 (5 bases). The CDR3 spans 12 residues. The germline V gene encodes CDR1 MDHEN and CDR2 SYDVKM. The V gene lost 2 bases and the J gene lost 5 bases, with 7 bases spanning the gap. This chain's CDR3 is CASSLDYNEQYF. CDR3 bases: TGTGCCAGCAGTTTAGACTACAACGAGCAGTACTTC.

Only a few counts were recorded for this clonotype. The CDR3 sequence: CAISESRGRGYTEAFF. As DNA, the CDR3 is TGTGCCATCAGTGAGTCGAGAGGGCGCGGGTACACTGAAGCTTTCTTT. V is TRBV10-3 and J is TRBJ1-1; D is unclear. This CDR3 has 16 residues. Germline CDR1 reads ENHRY; CDR2 reads SYGVKD. Deletions cut 0 bases from V and 3 bases from J, with 14 bases between.

Many counts were recorded for this clonotype. The chain uses TRBV28 and TRBJ1-2, with D hard to call. This CDR3 comprises 15 residues. Germline CDR1 is MDHEN and CDR2 is SYDVKM. V was trimmed by 2 bases and J by 4 bases, leaving 14 bases between them. CDR3 DNA: TGTGCCAGCAGTTTACCAGAAAGCCTCATCTATGGCTACACCTTC. As protein: CASSLPESLIYGYTF.

This clonotype was picked up many times. The rearrangement links TRBV12-3 or TRBV12-4 to TRBJ1-5, with no clear D. This CDR3 has 15 amino acids. V was shortened by 2 bases and J by 0 bases, with 8 bases between the two germline ends. The CDR3 nucleotides read TGTGCCAGCAGTTTATCATATCCTAGCAATCAGCCCCAGCATTTT. Translating it yields CASSLSYPSNQPQHF.

This clonotype has only a few counts. CDR3 protein: CASSSLLNGHQPQHF. For the CDR3, the DNA is TGTGCCAGTAGTTCCCTCCTCAATGGCCATCAGCCCCAGCATTTT. The chain employs TRBV19 and TRBJ1-5; D ambiguous. The CDR3 is 15 amino acids. Per the germline V gene, CDR1 is LNHDA and CDR2 is SQIVND (reference sequence). V dropped 5 bases and J dropped 5 bases, with 16 bases sitting between them.

Points on this clonotype: This may arise from a read error, as a much more abundant clone is one base away. This rearrangement joins TRBV12-3 or TRBV12-4 to TRBJ2-7; the D call may be TRBD1 or TRBD2 (5 bases each). The CDR3 is 14 amino acids. V was trimmed by 4 bases and J by 3 bases, leaving 13 bases between them. Written as DNA, the CDR3 is TGTGCCAGCAGTTCGTGGGGACGGGACTACGAGCAGTACGTC. This gives the protein CASSSWGRDYEQYV.

This clonotype was recorded many times. The junction departs from the called germline gene at one end, perhaps through a read error. The chain joins TRBV4-1 to TRBJ1-1; D is unresolved. The germline gives CDR1 MGHRA, CDR2 YSYEKL. CDR3 size: 11 residues. Here the CDR3 DNA reads TGTGCCAGCAGCCACGACCGAGAAGCTTTCTTT. Residues: CASSHDREAFF.

Many counts were recorded for this clonotype. The chain has TRBV11-2 and TRBJ1-5; D is unclear. Trimming pared 0 bases from V and 3 bases from J, leaving 18 bases between. Germline assignment: CDR1 SGHAT and CDR2 FQNNGV. The CDR3 extends over 18 amino acids. The CDR3 nucleotides are TGTGCCAGCAGCTTAGATCCCTACCGGTGGGCCGCCAATCAGCCCCAGCATTTT. Translating gives CASSLDPYRWAANQPQHF.

Note on this clonotype: One junction end disagrees with the germline gene, perhaps due to a read error. The rearrangement links TRBV7-6 to TRBJ2-7, with 9 nucleotides matching TRBD2. Germline V gives CDR1 SGHVS, CDR2 FNYEAQ. The CDR3 is 15 residues long. The CDR3, as DNA: TGTGTCAGCAGCTTCTTAGCGGGAGACGGCGACGAGCAGTACTTC. The encoded protein is CVSSFLAGDGDEQYF.

This clonotype was counted at least ten times. It is likely a read error, because the conserved phenylalanine at the end of the CDR3 is missing. The chain couples TRBV6-1 to TRBJ1-1, with D possibly TRBD1 on 5 matching bases. Between the trimmed V and J ends, which lost 5 bases and 1 base, there was a span of 8 bases. The CDR3 consists of 13 residues. CDR1 and CDR2 from the germline V gene are MNHNS and SASEGT. The CDR3 region has the DNA TGTGCCAGCAGTATTGGGGCGAACACTGAAGCTTTCCTT. Its protein is CASSIGANTEAFL.

This sequence joins TRBV7-2 and TRBJ2-5, with D perhaps TRBD2 (7 bases). Germline values: CDR1 SGHTA, CDR2 FQGNSA. This CDR3 contains 16 residues. V lost 4 bases and J lost 2, with 17 bases in between. CDR3 coding DNA: TGTGCCAGCAGCTGGGGGCCCAGCGGGGTACAAGAGACCCAGTACTTC. Its translation is CASSWGPSGVQETQYF.

This rearrangement joins TRBV12-3 or TRBV12-4 to TRBJ1-1; TRBD1 might be the D (5 bases). Trimming stripped 10 bases from V and 1 base from J, with 13 bases between. The CDR3 length is 13 residues. DNA for the CDR3: TGTGCCACCAACGCCCAGGGGAACACTGAAGCTTTCTTT. It is translated as CATNAQGNTEAFF.

This CDR3 is CASSDRRGAFYGYTF. The CDR3 nucleotides read TGTGCCAGCAGTGACCGGCGCGGGGCTTTCTATGGCTACACCTTC. The gene calls are TRBV6-1 and TRBJ1-2; possibly TRBD1 for D (5 bases). This CDR3 comprises 15 residues. The V and J ends lost 3 bases and 4 bases respectively, with 15 bases between them. Looked up from germline, CDR1 is MNHNS and CDR2 is SASEGT.

The chain recombines TRBV12-3 or TRBV12-4 with TRBJ1-6, with 10 bases aligning to TRBD1. The CDR3 length is 15 residues. The trim removed 7 bases at V and 10 bases at J, leaving 10 bases unmatched. The CDR3 nucleotides read TGTGCCAGCAAACATCCGGGACAGGGGAGGTCACCCCTCCACTTT. It is translated as CASKHPGQGRSPLHF.

This clonotype occurred many times. CDR3 loop: CAWRGEGAEAFF. In DNA form, the CDR3 reads TGTGCCTGGAGGGGGGAAGGGGCTGAAGCTTTCTTT. The rearrangement uses TRBV30 and TRBJ1-1, with D tentatively TRBD1 (5 bases). V lost 3 bases to trimming and J lost 6 bases, with 11 bases between them. The CDR3 runs 12 residues. CDR1 is GTSNPN, CDR2 SVGIG, per germline (reference sequence). The full variable domain, its missing parts supplied by reference TRBV30 and TRBJ1-1, is SQTIHQWPATLVQPVGSPLSLECTVEGTSNPNLYWYRQAAGRGLQLLFYSVGIGQISSEVPQNLSASRPQDRQFILSSKKLLLSDSGFYLCAWRGEGAEAFFGQGTRLTVV.

In DNA form, the CDR3 reads TGTGCCATCATGGACAGCTATGGCTACACCTTC. Protein product: CAIMDSYGYTF. This chain links TRBV6-1 with TRBJ1-2, with D perhaps matching TRBD1 (6 bases). V dropped 10 bases and J dropped 4 bases, with 10 bases sitting between them. CDR1 and CDR2 from the germline V gene are MNHNS and SASEGT. The CDR3 totals 11 residues.

This clonotype appeared once. V and J are TRBV28 and TRBJ1-2; D ambiguous. V lost 6 bases to trimming and J lost 4 bases, with 12 bases between them. The CDR3 has 13 residues. The germline gives CDR1 MDHEN, CDR2 SYDVKM. The CDR3 here is CASRPTQFYGYTF. CDR3 DNA sequence: TGTGCCAGCAGACCTACACAGTTCTATGGCTACACCTTC.